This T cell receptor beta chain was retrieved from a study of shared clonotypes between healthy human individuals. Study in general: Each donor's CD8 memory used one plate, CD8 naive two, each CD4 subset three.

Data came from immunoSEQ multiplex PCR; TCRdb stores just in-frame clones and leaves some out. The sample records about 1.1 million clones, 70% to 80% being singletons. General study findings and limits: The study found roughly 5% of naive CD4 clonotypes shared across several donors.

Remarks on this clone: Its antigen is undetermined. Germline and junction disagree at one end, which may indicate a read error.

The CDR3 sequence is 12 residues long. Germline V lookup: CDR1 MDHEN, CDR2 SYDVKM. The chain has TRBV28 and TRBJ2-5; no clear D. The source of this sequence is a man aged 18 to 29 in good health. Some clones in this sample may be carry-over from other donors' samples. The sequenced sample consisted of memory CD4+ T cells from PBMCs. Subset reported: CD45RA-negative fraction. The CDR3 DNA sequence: TGTGCCAGCAGTCCTCCCCAACAGACCCAGTACTTC. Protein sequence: CASSPPQQTQYF.